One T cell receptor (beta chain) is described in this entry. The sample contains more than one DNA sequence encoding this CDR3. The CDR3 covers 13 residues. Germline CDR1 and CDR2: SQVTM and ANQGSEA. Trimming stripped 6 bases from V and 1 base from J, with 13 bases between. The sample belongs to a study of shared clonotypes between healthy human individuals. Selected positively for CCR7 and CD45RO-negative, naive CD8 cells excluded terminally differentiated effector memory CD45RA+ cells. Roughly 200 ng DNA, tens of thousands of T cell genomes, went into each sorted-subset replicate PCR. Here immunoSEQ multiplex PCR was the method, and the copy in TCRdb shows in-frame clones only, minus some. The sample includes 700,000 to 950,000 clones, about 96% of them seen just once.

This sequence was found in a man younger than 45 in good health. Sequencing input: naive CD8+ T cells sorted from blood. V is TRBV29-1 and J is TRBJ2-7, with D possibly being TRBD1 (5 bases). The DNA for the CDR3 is TGCAGCGTGGATACAGGAATATCCTACGAGCAGTACTTC. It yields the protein CSVDTGISYEQYF.